One and the same sample provided the 16 T cell receptor beta chains below, sequenced in a study of CD8 T cells in ankylosing spondylitis. Each CDR3 protein gets one entry after TCRdb re-called the 5' RACE reads with MiXCR. This sample has around 490,000 distinct CDR3 sequences; under 5.5% occur once, and the top ten carry around 3.6%. These receptors have no known antigen. Findings and caveats of the study: A TCR beta motif of 7 to 9 highly homologous variants seemed to mark ankylosing spondylitis blood.

The sample consisted of blood, either unsorted or a sorted T cell fraction (not recorded which). These receptors came from a male donor with ankylosing spondylitis.

This clonotype was seen repeatedly, ten times or more. V and J are TRBV11-2 and TRBJ2-5; 7 nucleotides agree with TRBD1. This CDR3 has 14 residues. With 3 bases clipped from V and 5 bases from J, the junction kept 6 bases outside the gene matches. Germline CDR1 and CDR2: SGHAT and FQNNGV. CDR3 in amino acids: CASSFIRGKETQYF. DNA for the CDR3: TGTGCCAGCAGCTTTATCAGGGGGAAGGAGACCCAGTACTTC.

The gene calls are TRBV2 and TRBJ2-7, with D perhaps matching TRBD1 (6 bases). CDR1 and CDR2 (germline): SNHLY, FYNNEI. V was clipped by 3 bases and J by 3 bases, with 24 bases between them. The CDR3 is made up of 18 amino acids. CDR3 amino acids: CASSERGAGDLSYYEQYF. In DNA, the CDR3 is TGTGCCAGCAGTGAGCGTGGGGCAGGGGACCTCTCCTACTACGAGCAGTACTTC.

This clonotype was observed at least ten times. V gene TRBV7-9 combines with J gene TRBJ2-7, with 7 bases that match TRBD1. Germline CDR1 SEHNR, CDR2 FQNEAQ (reference sequence). The CDR3 loop spans 13 amino acids. V lost 5 bases and J lost 7; bases outside the gene matches: 8. The CDR3 DNA reads as TGTGCCAGCAGCCGTGGACAGGTCCGAGAGCAGTACTTC. Amino acid sequence: CASSRGQVREQYF. The full variable domain, with the rest looked up from reference TRBV7-9 and TRBJ2-7, is DTGVSQNPRHKITKRGQNVTFRCDPISEHNRLYWYRQTLGQGPEFLTYFQNEAQLEKSRLLSDRFSAERPKGSFSTLEIQRTEQGDSAMYLCASSRGQVREQYFGPGTRLTVT.

This clonotype has ten or more counts. V and J are TRBV4-1 and TRBJ1-2; 8 bases agree with TRBD1. The CDR3 totals 15 residues. Per germline, CDR1 MGHRA and CDR2 YSYEKL. V lost 4 bases, J lost 7 bases, and 11 bases stayed unmatched. CDR3: CASSRRDRGDGGYTF. The CDR3 DNA is TGCGCCAGCAGCCGCCGTGACAGGGGAGACGGTGGCTACACCTTC.

This clonotype occurred many times. J is TRBJ2-5 and V is TRBV20-1; D is unclear. This CDR3 has 14 amino acids. With 6 bases removed from V and 0 bases from J, the gap between germline ends came to 14 bases. In germline, CDR1 is DFQATT, CDR2 SNEGSKA (reference sequence). CDR3 loop: CSARPQIHQETQYF. DNA of the CDR3: TGCAGTGCCCGGCCCCAAATCCACCAAGAGACCCAGTACTTC.

This clonotype was seen repeatedly, ten times or more. The CDR3 region is CASSELRGGQYNEQFF. CDR3 DNA: TGTGCCAGCAGTGAACTCCGGGGGGGTCAGTACAATGAGCAGTTCTTC. The rearrangement links TRBV25-1 to TRBJ2-1, with 8 positions matching TRBD2. The V gene end was trimmed by 2 bases and the J gene end by 4 bases; junction bases not matched to a gene: 7. This CDR3 region has 16 residues. Germline loops: CDR1 MGHDK, CDR2 SYGVNS.

This clonotype was seen a few times. The chain recombines TRBV5-1 with TRBJ2-1; 7 bases line up with TRBD2. CDR3 length: 16 residues. With V trimmed by 5 bases and J by 1 base, 9 bases remained unmatched. Germline loops: CDR1 SGHRS, CDR2 YFSETQ. The CDR3 protein is CASRTPLGGSYNEQFF. CDR3 in DNA: TGCGCCAGCAGGACCCCTTTGGGGGGGTCCTACAATGAGCAGTTCTTC.

This clonotype was picked up many times. The V gene is TRBV12-3 or TRBV12-4, the J gene TRBJ1-5; no definite D call. This CDR3 has 14 amino acids. Trimming removed 1 base at V and 9 bases at J, with 13 bases between. DNA of the CDR3: TGTGCCAGCAGTTTAGGACTCCCTGGCCTGCCCCAGCATTTT. Translated: CASSLGLPGLPQHF.

This clonotype was observed many times. This rearrangement joins TRBV12-3 or TRBV12-4 to TRBJ1-5; the D gene is possibly TRBD1 (6 bases). The germline V and J ends were trimmed by 6 bases and 5 bases, with 8 bases remaining between them. CDR3 length: 12 residues. The chain's CDR3 is CASRQGYQPQHF. Here the CDR3 DNA reads TGTGCCAGCAGGCAGGGGTATCAGCCCCAGCATTTT.

Many counts were recorded for this clonotype. CDR3 protein: CASSQTQGNEQYF. CDR3 nucleotides: TGTGCCAGCAGCCAAACACAGGGAAACGAGCAGTACTTC. The rearrangement joins TRBV14 to TRBJ2-7; a possible D gene is TRBD1 (6 bases). The CDR3 has 13 residues. The V end was cut by 2 bases, the J end by 5 bases, with 10 bases between. CDR1 and CDR2 from the germline V gene are SGHDN and FVKESK.

Many counts were recorded for this clonotype. This chain uses TRBV20-1 with TRBJ1-6; possibly TRBD1 for D (5 bases). Germline-derived CDR1 and CDR2 are DFQATT and SNEGSKA (reference sequence). V was shortened by 6 bases and J by 7 bases, with 16 bases between the two germline ends. The CDR3 is 14 amino acids. CDR3 region: CSARTGRVNSPLHF. In nucleotides, the CDR3 is TGCAGTGCCAGAACGGGCAGGGTAAATTCACCCCTCCACTTT.

This clonotype showed up many times. J is TRBJ1-1 and V is TRBV7-3; the D gene is possibly TRBD1 (5 bases). CDR3 length equals 14 residues. Looked up from germline, CDR1 is SGHTA and CDR2 is FQGTGA. Trimming removed 3 bases from V and 7 bases from J, with 15 bases in between. The chain's CDR3 is CASSLGAGRDEAFF. The DNA for the CDR3 is TGTGCCAGCAGCTTGGGAGCGGGCAGGGATGAAGCTTTCTTT.

This clonotype was picked up many times. This chain joins TRBV7-9 and TRBJ2-7, with TRBD1 identical over 11 bases. This CDR3 has 14 residues. Losses at the gene ends were 5 bases for V and 8 bases for J; bases not matched to a gene: 8. The germline V gene encodes CDR1 SEHNR and CDR2 FQNEAQ (reference sequence). The CDR3 loop is CASSMGQGGRKQYF. For the CDR3, the DNA is TGTGCCAGCAGCATGGGACAGGGGGGTCGGAAGCAGTACTTC.

The table lists this clonotype with many counts. The rearrangement joins TRBV5-1 to TRBJ2-1; 9 bases fit TRBD1. The CDR3 has 14 amino acids. V shed 4 bases and J 7 bases; nucleotides not matched to a gene: 6. Germline values: CDR1 SGHRS, CDR2 YFSETQ. The CDR3 sequence is CASSPGQGGNEQFF. CDR3 bases: TGCGCCAGCAGCCCGGGACAGGGCGGTAATGAGCAGTTCTTC.

There are many counts of this clonotype. The chain uses TRBV4-3 and TRBJ2-7, with 8 nucleotides matching TRBD2. The germline V gene encodes CDR1 LGHNA and CDR2 YSLEER. The CDR3 length is 16 residues. V shed 0 bases, J shed 4 bases, and the junction held 8 bases outside the gene matches. The CDR3 region has the DNA TGCGCCAGCAGCCAAGATGAACGGGGGGGCAGGTACGAGCAGTACTTC. This sequence encodes CASSQDERGGRYEQYF.

This clonotype showed up many times. The V and J genes are TRBV2 and TRBJ2-3; D perhaps matches TRBD1 (5 bases). Trimming removed 7 bases at V and 5 bases at J, with 22 bases between. The length of the CDR3 is 16 residues. Germline V lookup: CDR1 SNHLY, CDR2 FYNNEI. The CDR3: CASTQDGRQQEDTQYF. For the CDR3, the DNA is TGTGCCAGCACTCAAGATGGCCGTCAACAGGAAGATACGCAGTATTTT.